The entry below describes one TCR beta chain. The data were produced by immunoSEQ multiplex PCR, yet TCRdb's version contains in-frame clones alone and is incomplete. The profile shows roughly 180,000 clones, about four fifths of them singletons. The data are from a study of blood T cell repertoires in COVID-19. With 5 bases removed from V and 0 bases from J, the gap between germline ends came to 8 bases. Per germline, CDR1 MDHEN and CDR2 SYDVKM. The CDR3 is made up of 13 amino acids. The clonotype comes from a woman aged 60-75 years with COVID-19, enrolled during active disease. Sequenced sample: peripheral blood. This chain links TRBV28 with TRBJ2-7; D is uncertain. The CDR3 protein is CASSLPRSYEQYV. The CDR3 nucleotides read TGTGCCAGCAGTCTCCCCCGCTCCTACGAGCAGTACGTC.